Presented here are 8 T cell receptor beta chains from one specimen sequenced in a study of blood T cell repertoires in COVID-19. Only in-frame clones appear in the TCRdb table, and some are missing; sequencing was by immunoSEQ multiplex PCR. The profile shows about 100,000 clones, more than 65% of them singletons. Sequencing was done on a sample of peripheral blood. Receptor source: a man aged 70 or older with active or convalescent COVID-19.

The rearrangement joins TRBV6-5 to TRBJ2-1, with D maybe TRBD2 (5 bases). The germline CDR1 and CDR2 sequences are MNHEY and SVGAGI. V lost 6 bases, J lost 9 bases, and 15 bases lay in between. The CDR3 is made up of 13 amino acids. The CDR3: CASRDLPLGEQFF. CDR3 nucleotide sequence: TGTGCCAGCAGGGACTTACCATTGGGTGAGCAGTTCTTC.

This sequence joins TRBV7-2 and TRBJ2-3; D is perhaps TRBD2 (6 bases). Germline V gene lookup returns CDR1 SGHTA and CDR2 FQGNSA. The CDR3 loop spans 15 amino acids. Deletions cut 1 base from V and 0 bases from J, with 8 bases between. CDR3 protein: CASSLDSGSTDTQYF. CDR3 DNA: TGTGCCAGCAGCTTAGATAGCGGTAGCACAGATACGCAGTATTTT.

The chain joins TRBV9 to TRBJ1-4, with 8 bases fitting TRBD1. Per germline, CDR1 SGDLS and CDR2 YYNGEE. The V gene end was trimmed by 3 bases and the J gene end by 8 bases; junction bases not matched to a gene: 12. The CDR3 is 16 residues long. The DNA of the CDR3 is TGTGCCAGCAGCGCCACCGGGACAGGCCCGCAAGAAAAACTGTTTTTT. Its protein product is CASSATGTGPQEKLFF.

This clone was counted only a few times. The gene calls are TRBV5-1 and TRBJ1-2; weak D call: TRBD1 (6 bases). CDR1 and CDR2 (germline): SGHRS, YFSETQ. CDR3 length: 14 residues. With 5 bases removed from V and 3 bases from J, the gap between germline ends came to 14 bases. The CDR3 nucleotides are TGCGCCAGCAGGGCCCAACAGGGTTACTATGGCTACACCTTC. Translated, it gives CASRAQQGYYGYTF.

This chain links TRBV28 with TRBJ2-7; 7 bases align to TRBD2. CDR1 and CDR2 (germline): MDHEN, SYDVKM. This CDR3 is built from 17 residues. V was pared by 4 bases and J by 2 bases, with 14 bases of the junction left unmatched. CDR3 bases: TGTGCCAGCAGTTACCCCGAGCGGGGCGGGAACACCTACGAGCAGTACTTC. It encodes CASSYPERGGNTYEQYF.

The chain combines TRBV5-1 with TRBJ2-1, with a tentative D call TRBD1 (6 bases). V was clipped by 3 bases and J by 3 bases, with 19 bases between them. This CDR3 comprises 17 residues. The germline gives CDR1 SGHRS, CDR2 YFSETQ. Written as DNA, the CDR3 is TGCGCCAGCAGCTCCGGGACACCTTTTAATCTCTACAATGAGCAGTTCTTC. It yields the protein CASSSGTPFNLYNEQFF.

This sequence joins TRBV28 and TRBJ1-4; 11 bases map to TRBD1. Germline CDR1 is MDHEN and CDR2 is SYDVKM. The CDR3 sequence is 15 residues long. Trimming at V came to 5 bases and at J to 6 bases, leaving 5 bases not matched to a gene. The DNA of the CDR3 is TGTGCCAGCAGTACGTGGACAGGGGGCGATGAAAAACTGTTTTTT. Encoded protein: CASSTWTGGDEKLFF. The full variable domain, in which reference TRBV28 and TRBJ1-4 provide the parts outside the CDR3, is DVKVTQSSRYLVKRTGEKVFLECVQDMDHENMFWYRQDPGLGLRLIYFSYDVKMKEKGDIPEGYSVSREKKERFSLILESASTNQTSMYLCASSTWTGGDEKLFFGSGTQLSVL.

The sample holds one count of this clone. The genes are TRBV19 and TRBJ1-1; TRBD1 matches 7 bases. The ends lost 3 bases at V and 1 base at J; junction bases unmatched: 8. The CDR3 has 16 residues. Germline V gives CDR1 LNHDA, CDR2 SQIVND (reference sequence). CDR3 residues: CASSMVRTGGNTEAFF. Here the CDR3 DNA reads TGTGCCAGTAGTATGGTCCGGACAGGCGGGAACACTGAAGCTTTCTTT. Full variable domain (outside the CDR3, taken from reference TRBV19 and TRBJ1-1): DGGITQSPKYLFRKEGQNVTLSCEQNLNHDAMYWYRQDPGQGLRLIYYSQIVNDFQKGDIAEGYSVSREKKESFPLTVTSAQKNPTAFYLCASSMVRTGGNTEAFFGQGTRLTVV.